This T cell receptor beta chain stems from a study of OX40 agonist ivuxolimab in advanced cancers. Background on the whole study: Ivuxolimab was a fully human IgG2 agonistic monoclonal antibody targeting the costimulatory receptor OX40 (CD134). In the dose-escalation cohort, around four fifths of patients were male, and the mean age was 60 years with a range of about 23 to 79. Intravenous ivuxolimab was administered to patients every 2 weeks at six dose levels: 0.01, 0.1, 0.3, 1.5, 3 and 10 mg/kg. The purpose of peripheral TCRbeta sequencing was to test whether ivuxolimab changed TCR sequence diversity and led to clonal T-cell expansion. Of the approximately 50 dose-escalation patients, hepatocellular carcinoma was present in about 20, melanoma in around 15, renal cell carcinoma in 9 and head and neck cancer in 9. Patients were allowed to have had prior anti-PD-1, anti-PD-L1 or anti-CTLA-4 therapy, and less than 45% of the dose-escalation patients had previously received checkpoint inhibitors. Partial responses occurred in three dose-escalation patients, of whom one had hepatocellular carcinoma and two had cutaneous melanoma. The paper describes the monotherapy dose-escalation part (N ≈ 52 patients) of the phase I trial of ivuxolimab. Overall study outcomes, separate from this receptor: On average, CD8+ T cells showed more expanded clones than CD4+ T cells after ivuxolimab. Antigen specificity was not determined for the clonally expanded peripheral T cells. Low levels of normalized T-cell clonal expansion were also shown by some nonresponding patients. Partial responders in the 0.1-3.0 mg/kg groups had among the lowest normalized peripheral clonal expansion, especially among CD8+ T cells. Clonal expansion of both CD4+ and CD8+ blood T cells was observed from baseline to week 6 at doses 0.1 to 3.0 mg/kg.

The trial excluded patients who had a history of autoimmune disease or were on systemic immunosuppression. Peripheral blood for TCR sequencing was drawn from every dose cohort at baseline, at cycle 4 day 1 and at cycle 7 day 1. The samples were taken from a phase I, first-in-human, multicenter, open-label dose-escalation trial of ivuxolimab. Adults with locally advanced or metastatic melanoma, renal cell carcinoma, hepatocellular carcinoma or head and neck squamous cell carcinoma were enrolled in the trial. Before TCR sequencing, CD4+ and CD8+ T cells were separately sorted from peripheral blood. On this clone itself: What antigen it recognizes has not been identified. Base qualities are not recorded, but no much larger clone differs from it by a single base.

For sequencing of the TCRbeta CDR3 region, genomic DNA was extracted from the sorted cells. The immunoSEQ Assay was used for sequencing of TCRbeta CDR3 regions. TCRdb obtained this table from immuneACCESS and retained in-frame rearrangements with V and J assigned. These tables miss some clones; where compared with another copy, unresolved V genes account for less than half of the shortfall, and the remainder is unexplained. In this sample the table shows roughly 90,000 clones, more than 75% of which occur a single time. The ten largest make up 0.71% of the sample. From the cysteine through the phenylalanine, the CDR3 covers 15 amino acids. The only DNA kept is the CDR3, 45 bases in frame from the first base. The germline V gene gives CDR1 as SGHRS and CDR2 as YFSETQ. Germline trimming amounts to 5 bases on V and 6 bases on J, with 8 as the count of junction bases outside the gene matches.

The chain uses TRBV5-1 and TRBJ2-2; 9 central bases correspond to TRBD2. The sequence came from an adult with an advanced solid tumor such as melanoma, head and neck, liver or kidney cancer. Source: CD4+ or CD8+ T cells sorted from blood, taken in a trial of the OX40 agonist ivuxolimab. The CDR3 region: CASSQAGGMPGELFF. The nucleotides are TGCGCCAGCAGTCAGGCGGGAGGGATGCCCGGGGAGCTGTTTTTT.